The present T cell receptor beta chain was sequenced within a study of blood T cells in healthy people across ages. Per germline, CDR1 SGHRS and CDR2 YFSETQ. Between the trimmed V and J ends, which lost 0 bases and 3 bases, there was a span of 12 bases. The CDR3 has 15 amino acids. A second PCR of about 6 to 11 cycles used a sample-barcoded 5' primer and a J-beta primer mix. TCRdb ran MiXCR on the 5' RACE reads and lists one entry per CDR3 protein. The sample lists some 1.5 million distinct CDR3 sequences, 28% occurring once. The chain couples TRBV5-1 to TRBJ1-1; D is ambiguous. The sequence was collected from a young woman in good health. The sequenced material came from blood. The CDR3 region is CASSLGLPGDTEAFF. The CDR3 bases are TGCGCCAGCAGCTTGGGCCTACCGGGCGACACTGAAGCTTTCTTT.